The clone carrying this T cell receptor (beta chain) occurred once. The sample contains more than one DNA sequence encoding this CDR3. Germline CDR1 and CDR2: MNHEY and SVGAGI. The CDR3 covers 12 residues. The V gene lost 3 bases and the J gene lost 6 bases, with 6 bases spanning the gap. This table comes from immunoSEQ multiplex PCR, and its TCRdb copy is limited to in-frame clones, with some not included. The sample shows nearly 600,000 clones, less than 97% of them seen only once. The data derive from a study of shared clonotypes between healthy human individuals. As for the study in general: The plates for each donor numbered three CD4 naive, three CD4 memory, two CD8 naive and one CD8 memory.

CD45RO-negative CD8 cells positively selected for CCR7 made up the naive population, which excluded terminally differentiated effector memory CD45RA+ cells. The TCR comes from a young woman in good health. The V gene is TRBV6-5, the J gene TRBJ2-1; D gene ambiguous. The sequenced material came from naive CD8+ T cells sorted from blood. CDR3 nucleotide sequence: TGTGCCAGCAGTTATAACGGCAATGAGCAGTTCTTC. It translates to CASSYNGNEQFF.